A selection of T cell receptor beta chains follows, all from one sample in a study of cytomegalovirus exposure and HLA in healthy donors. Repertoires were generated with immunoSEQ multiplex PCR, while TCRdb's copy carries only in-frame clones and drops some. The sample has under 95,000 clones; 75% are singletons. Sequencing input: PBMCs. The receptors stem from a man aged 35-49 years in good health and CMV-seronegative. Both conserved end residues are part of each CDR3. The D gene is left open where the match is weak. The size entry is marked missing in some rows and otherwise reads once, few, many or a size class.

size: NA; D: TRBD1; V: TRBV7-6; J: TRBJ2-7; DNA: TGTGCCAGCAGCCCCCGCTATCGACAGGGGGGTTACTACGAGCAGTACTTC; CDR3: CASSPRYRQGGYYEQYF
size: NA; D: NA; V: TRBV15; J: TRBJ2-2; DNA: TGTGCCACCAGCGGCGGGAACACCGGGGAGCTGTTTTTT; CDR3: CATSGGNTGELFF
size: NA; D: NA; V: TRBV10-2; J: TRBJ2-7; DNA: TGCGCCAGCAGTGGATTAACAGGGTTCGAGCAGTACTTC; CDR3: CASSGLTGFEQYF
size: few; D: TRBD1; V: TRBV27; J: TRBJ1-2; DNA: TGTGCCAGTAGGTTAGACAGGGGGCTGGGCTACACCTTC; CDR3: CASRLDRGLGYTF
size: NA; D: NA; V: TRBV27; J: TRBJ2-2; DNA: TGTGCCAGCACAGGGCTTGCCGGGGAGCTGTTTTTT; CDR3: CASTGLAGELFF
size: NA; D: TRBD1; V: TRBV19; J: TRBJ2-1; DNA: TGTGCCAGTAGTTCAGCCCGGGACAGGGCTTCGATCTTC; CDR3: CASSSARDRASIF
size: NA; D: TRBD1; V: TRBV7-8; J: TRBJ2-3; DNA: TGTGCCAGCAGCACTCCCCGGGACAGGGGGCCCACAGATACGCAGTATTTT; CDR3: CASSTPRDRGPTDTQYF
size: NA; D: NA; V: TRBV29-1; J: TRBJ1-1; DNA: TGCAGCGCTCGGACCAGGGGGAACACTGAAGCTTTCTTT; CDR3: CSARTRGNTEAFF
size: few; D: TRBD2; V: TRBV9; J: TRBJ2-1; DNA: TGTGCCAGCAGCGCACACGGACTAGCGGACAATGAGCAGTTCTTC; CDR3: CASSAHGLADNEQFF
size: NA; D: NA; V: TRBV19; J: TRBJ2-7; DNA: TGTGCCAGTAGTTCGACAGACCCTCCCGTCGAGCAGTACTTC; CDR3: CASSSTDPPVEQYF
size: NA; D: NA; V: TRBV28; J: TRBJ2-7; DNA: TGTGCCAGCAGTTTACCACATTTCGAGCAGTACTTC; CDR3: CASSLPHFEQYF
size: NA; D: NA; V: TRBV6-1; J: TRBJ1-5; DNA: TGTGCCAGCAGCTGGACAAGGCAGCCCCAGCATTTT; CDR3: CASSWTRQPQHF
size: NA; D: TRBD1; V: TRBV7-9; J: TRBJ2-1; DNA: TGTGCCAGCAGCTTAGCGGGGAATGAGGGACAGGGGTTTAATGAGCAGTTCTTC; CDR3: CASSLAGNEGQGFNEQFF
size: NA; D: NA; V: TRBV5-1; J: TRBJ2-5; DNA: TGCGCCAGCAGCTTGTCGGCGGCCCAAGAGACCCAGTACTTC; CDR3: CASSLSAAQETQYF
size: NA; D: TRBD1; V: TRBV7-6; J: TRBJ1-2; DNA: TGTGCCAGCAGCGCCGGGACAGGGTCGGGGGGAGGCTACACCTTC; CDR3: CASSAGTGSGGGYTF